This entry is about one T cell receptor beta chain. Antigen specificity is unknown. A read error may account for a junction end that differs from germline. CDR3 length equals 13 residues. CDR1 and CDR2 from the germline V gene are SGHDN and FVKESK. The sample is drawn from a study of tumor-infiltrating lymphocytes in primary liver carcinoma. Across the whole study: Recorded tumor stage was T1-T3 N0M0, with diameters of about 4.2 to 10 cm.

General study points: Tumors reached a significantly greater top-250-clone fraction than blood did (p = 0.039).

Starting material of 500 to 600 ng total RNA yielded TCR beta cDNA via a constant-region primer. Three nested multiplex PCR rounds, a slightly modified ARM-PCR method, built the TCR beta libraries. With TRBV1-TRBV30 forward primers and a C-beta reverse primer, the first two PCR rounds were run for roughly 10 cycles each. TCRdb independently ran MiXCR on the multiplex PCR reads; one entry per CDR3 protein. The sample lists around 81,000 distinct CDR3 sequences, about 64% occurring once. Each 20-30 mg portion of unsorted bulk tissue served as the source for co-extraction of RNA and DNA. The clonotype was recovered from a woman aged 60 to 75 with primary liver carcinoma and hepatitis B virus infection. The chain uses TRBV14 and TRBJ2-3; D gene uncertain. The material sequenced was liver tumor tissue from sampling region 4. As for subset: tumor region T4, right-lateral pole. The CDR3 DNA reads as TGTGCCAGTAGCAGTCTGAGCACAGATATGCAGTATTTT. This sequence encodes CASSSLSTDMQYF.